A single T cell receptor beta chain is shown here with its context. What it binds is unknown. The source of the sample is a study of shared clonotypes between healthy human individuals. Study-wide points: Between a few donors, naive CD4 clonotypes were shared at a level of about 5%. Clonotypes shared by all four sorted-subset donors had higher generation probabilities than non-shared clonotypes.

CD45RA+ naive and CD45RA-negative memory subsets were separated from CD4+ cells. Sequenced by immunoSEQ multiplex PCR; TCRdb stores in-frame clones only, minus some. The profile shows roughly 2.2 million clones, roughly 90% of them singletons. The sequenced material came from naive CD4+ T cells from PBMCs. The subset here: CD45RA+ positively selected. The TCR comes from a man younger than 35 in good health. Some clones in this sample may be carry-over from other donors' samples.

This CDR3 is CASSFWAGGENEQFF. The DNA for the CDR3 is TGTGCCAGCAGTTTCTGGGCAGGGGGCGAGAATGAGCAGTTCTTC. This chain connects TRBV27 to TRBJ2-1, with TRBD1 identical over 8 bases. Germline V CDR1 and CDR2: MNHEY, SMNVEV (reference sequence). V lost 3 bases and J lost 7; bases outside the gene matches: 8. The CDR3 has 15 amino acids.